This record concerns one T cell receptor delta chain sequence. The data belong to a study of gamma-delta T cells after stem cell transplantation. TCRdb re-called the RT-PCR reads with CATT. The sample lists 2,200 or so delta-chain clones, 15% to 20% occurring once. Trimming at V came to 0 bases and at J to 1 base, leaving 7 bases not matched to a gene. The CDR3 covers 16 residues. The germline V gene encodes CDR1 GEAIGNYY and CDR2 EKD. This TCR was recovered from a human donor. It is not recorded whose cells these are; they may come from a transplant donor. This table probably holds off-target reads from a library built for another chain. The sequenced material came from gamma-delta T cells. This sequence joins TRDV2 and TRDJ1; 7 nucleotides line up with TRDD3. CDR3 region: CACDTVGGLSTDKLIF. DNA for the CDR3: TGTGCCTGTGACACCGTCGGGGGATTGAGCACCGATAAACTCATCTTT.